The source of this T cell receptor beta chain is a study of blood T cell repertoires in COVID-19. Generated by immunoSEQ multiplex PCR, the TCRdb table keeps only in-frame clones and is missing some. The sample has a few hundred thousand clones, 89% seen once. The germline V gene has CDR1 SEHNR and CDR2 FQNEAQ (reference sequence). The V segment lost 6 bases and the J segment 0 bases; nucleotides outside the gene matches: 5. The CDR3 totals 15 residues. This TCR came from a man aged 18 to 35 who had recovered from COVID-19. The chain is built from TRBV7-9 and TRBJ1-1, with TRBD1 matching over 9 bases. The sequencing input was peripheral blood. The CDR3 protein is CASSPDRGMNTEAFF. For the CDR3, the DNA is TGTGCCAGCAGTCCAGACAGGGGGATGAACACTGAAGCTTTCTTT.